This T cell receptor beta chain was identified during a study of cytomegalovirus exposure and HLA in healthy donors (dated by TCRdb to 2015 to 2018). About the study as a whole: In an earlier analysis of some 550 of the donors, about 270 Gb of sequence data and approximately 100 million unique TCR beta sequences from about 190 million T cells were reported. Approximately 330 gigabases of sequencing data and around 85 million unique TCR sequences made up an early release that covered about 640 HLA-typed donors. The genetic ancestry cluster associated with self-reported Caucasian donors included over 65% of the 398 genotyped donors. The study was designed to test whether signatures of past pathogen exposure could be identified by cataloging public T cell receptors. The study profiled the T cell repertoires of 666 subjects by immunosequencing and related them to cytomegalovirus serostatus. Along with the 666-subject first cohort, a separate validation cohort of over a hundred different subjects was used. To predict cytomegalovirus infection status, the study combined high-throughput TCR immunosequencing, statistical association of individual TCRs with disease status, and machine learning. In a later analysis, previously published TCR beta repertoires from about 640 donors were re-analyzed and high-resolution HLA genotyping was added so that TCR occurrence patterns could be studied. Rather than drawing on any new phenotypic data, the later analysis identified candidate immune exposures from TCR beta sequences and the way those sequences occurred across donors. To decide whether each TCR beta V gene segment behaved as functional or pseudogenic, an earlier analysis of some 600 of the donors relied on high-throughput TCR beta sequencing. Donor age, sex, ethnicity and CMV serostatus were compiled together with the repertoire data. In a later genetic analysis, genome-wide SNP genotypes for 398 of the 666 donors were used, and that subset was treated as a discovery cohort. All discovery cohort repertoires had been generated using a single sequencing platform. HLA typing covered class I and class II loci at four-digit resolution. Typing coverage differed by locus: A, B, C, DRB1 and DQB1 were typed in roughly 620-630 donors, DQA1 in about 500, DPA1 in around 610, and DPB1 in 472. Four or five DR-DQ haplotypes were handled as single units for association and clustering because linkage in the cohort was strong. Across approximately 400 genotyped donors of the cohort, an average of approximately 240,000 unique TCR beta nucleotide sequences per donor were sequenced, and 15% to 20% of those sequences were non-productive. What the study reported, not specific to this receptor: In a later analysis, 16,951 TCR beta sequences were associated with specific HLA alleles at a false discovery rate of 0.05. In a later analysis, most CMV-associated TCR beta chains were found to appear HLA-restricted, with HLA associations seemingly driven largely by CMV exposure. The cohort was sequenced for TCR beta chains only, and without alpha or paired-chain data the features that could be detected were limited. Linkage disequilibrium might explain the correlated functional status among segregating V segments, but an unknown experimental factor could not be ruled out. Most TCR sequences were seen in very few donors, while some public TCRs were found in many individuals. A total of roughly 160 TCR beta chains were listed by the study as associated with cytomegalovirus. The 87-base-pair reads could not distinguish some IMGT-functional V segments, including TRBV6-2 and TRBV6-3, so those segments were excluded. Roughly uniform sequencing depth across donors was assumed in presence/absence analyses, although this assumption may not hold. Several of the top co-occurrence clusters appeared to be linked to parvovirus B19, influenza, CMV and Epstein-Barr virus, according to a later analysis. The earlier analysis of a few hundred of the donors excluded fewer than 20 rarely observed V segments, including chromosome 9 orphons, because counts were too low. Cytomegalovirus status was reported to be diagnosed by the classifier with high specificity and sensitivity in both the original and validation cohorts. In a later analysis, TCR association rates were found to vary across HLA loci, with the most associated TCRs seen for DRB1 alleles and the fewest for HLA-C alleles. A later analysis found that HLA-associated TCR beta chains were more clonally expanded and had lower generation probabilities than equally common non-associated chains. A further reported finding was that TCR beta sequences accurately predicted the HLA-A and HLA-B alleles for most subjects in the first cohort. An earlier analysis of 450 to 750 of the donors showed that most TCR beta V segments appeared in productive rearrangements either about 87% or about 30% of the time, which broadly matched IMGT annotations. A group of highly shared sequence variants was considered likely to be a technical artifact of the sequencing pipeline. Because HLA typing was missing for some donors at each locus, association tests included only the typed subset. CMV serostatus was the only immune exposure information available for the cohort. Assigning TCR associations to individual alleles was difficult when HLA alleles, especially DR and DQ, strongly co-occurred. The authors suggested that the approach could potentially be extended to other disease states and immunological phenotypes. In vitro tests confirmed that a few of the cytomegalovirus-associated TCR beta chains recognize cytomegalovirus antigens. An association between a missense DCLRE1C variant and V-gene and J-gene trimming of TCR beta chains was found in a later genetic analysis and replicated in an independent cohort. Compared with the approximately 600-donor mean, donors in an Asian-associated ancestry cluster had fewer N-insertions in productive TCRs, according to a later genetic analysis.

Comment on this clone: Which antigen it targets is not known. The record has no base qualities; no much larger clone is one base away.

In total, approximately 610 healthy bone marrow donors made up the cohort. At the time of sampling, every cohort member was nominally healthy, though immune exposures that went unrecorded were likely present. The donor tested CMV seropositive, placing the donor among the 289 seropositive members of the cohort. A peripheral blood sample was collected from each donor, and TCR beta sequencing was performed on peripheral blood mononuclear cells. The Qiagen DNeasy Blood Extraction Kit was used to extract genomic DNA from the blood cell samples. Library construction relied on the immunoSEQ multiplex PCR assay. A mixture of 60 forward primers for TCR Vbeta segments and 13 reverse primers for TCR Jbeta segments was used in the multiplex PCR. The CDR3 region of rearranged TCR beta genes was amplified from genomic DNA with a multiplex PCR assay. Amplified TCR beta libraries were sequenced as 87-base-pair reads on the Illumina HiSeq System. From the authors' description of their analysis: A later analysis tallied some 79 million unique TCR beta chains across the 666 repertoires, and 10 million to 11 million of those chains were shared by two or more donors. A nearest-neighbor algorithm error-corrected the raw reads and collapsed the reads into unique sequences, merging closely related sequences to remove PCR and sequencing errors. Alignment of CDR3 sequences to IMGT reference sequences was used to assign V, D and J gene segments. For a sequence to be retained, a match of at least six nucleotides was required to both a V gene segment and a J gene segment. Rearrangements were classified as productive when the CDR3 lacked stop codons and remained in frame with V and J, and all other rearrangements were classified as non-productive. Following IMGT convention, CDR3 was defined as the stretch from the second conserved V-encoded cysteine to the conserved J-encoded phenylalanine. Sequences without an unambiguous match to a single V gene segment were excluded from the earlier analysis of over 500 of the donors. An earlier analysis of a few hundred of the donors called V segments functional above 56.7% productive rearrangements and segregating when the between-donor standard deviation exceeded 5%. A statistical classification framework was built for diagnosing cytomegalovirus status from the catalog of TCR beta chain sequences. A later analysis assigned V and J genes by comparing TCR nucleotide sequences with IMGT/GENE-DB human TR gene sequences. The TCRdist pipeline was used in a later analysis to assign CDR3 sequences and most-parsimonious VDJ recombination scenarios. In a later analysis, each TCR beta chain was defined by its CDR3 amino acid sequence together with its V-gene family, and reads without a unique V-gene family were excluded. As a way to deal with suspected cross-contamination and a sequencing artifact, a later analysis dropped roughly 600 nucleotide sequences that were highly shared and had low generation probability. For each public chain, a later analysis derived a clonal expansion index from normalized ranks of inferred template counts within each repertoire. A later analysis computed generation probabilities with a VDJ recombination model fitted to out-of-frame rearrangements, and checked the results against IGoR. In a later analysis, TCR-TCR, TCR-HLA and TCR-CMV co-occurrence was scored with hypergeometric tests, and a repertoire-size bias correction was applied to TCR pairs. To estimate false discovery rates, a later analysis permuted the HLA or CMV assignments 20 times. In a later analysis, co-occurring TCRs were grouped with DBSCAN, and TCRdist sequence similarity was added when clustering was performed within HLA-allele-positive subsets. Co-occurrence clustering excluded repertoires with fewer than 30,000 or more than 120,000 public chains, plus five with anomalous nucleotide sharing. In TCRdb, the immuneACCESS table is reduced to in-frame sequences with V and J assigned. These tables do not hold every clone; where another copy was compared, an unresolved V gene accounts for under half, and the others remain unexplained. That table furnishes V, J and clone size, whereas the DNA furnished D and trimming. Recorded for this sample are 150,000 to 200,000 clones; more than 75% of them occurred a single time. The ten largest clonotypes hold 14% of the sample.

From its cysteine to its phenylalanine, the CDR3 spans 15 amino acids. The read is trimmed to its CDR3 DNA, 45 bases read in frame from base 1. Recombination joined TRBV7-5 with TRBJ1-1; TRBD1 reflects the table's D call only, with no check against the DNA. TRBV7-5 is annotated as a pseudogene. This TCR derives from a woman between 25 and 40 years old in good health and CMV-seropositive. Source material: PBMCs. This receptor has the CDR3 CARSNLGGPNTEAFF. The bases read TGTGCCAGAAGCAATTTAGGTGGGCCCAACACTGAAGCTTTCTTT.